Below are 32 T cell receptor beta chains sequenced from a single sample in a study of PD-1 blockade in classical Hodgkin lymphoma. Here immunoSEQ multiplex PCR was the method, and the copy in TCRdb shows in-frame clones only, minus some. In the table there are 50,000 to 65,000 clones, around 90% of which are singletons. The time point: cycle 4 day 1 (C4D1), after more than five weeks of nivolumab. Each and every patient relapsed after autologous stem cell transplantation, and patients got differing brentuximab vedotin exposure. The specimen comprised peripheral blood mononuclear cells (PBMCs), sampled before the fourth cycle of nivolumab. The receptors derive from a human donor with classical Hodgkin lymphoma.

The chain uses TRBV15 and TRBJ1-2; the D gene is possibly TRBD1 (6 bases). Per the germline V gene, CDR1 is LNHNV and CDR2 is YYDKDF (reference sequence). The CDR3 consists of 15 residues. The V and J ends lost 5 bases and 4 bases respectively, with 17 bases between them. The CDR3 DNA reads as TGTGCCACCAGCCCCCCGGGAACAGGGCCCTATGGCTACACCTTC. It specifies CATSPPGTGPYGYTF.

V and J are TRBV4-1 and TRBJ1-2; D is undetermined. V was shortened by 1 base and J by 2 bases, with 11 bases between the two germline ends. Per the germline V gene, CDR1 is MGHRA and CDR2 is YSYEKL. This CDR3 comprises 15 residues. CDR3: CASSQGKGLNYGYTF. The CDR3 DNA follows: TGCGCCAGCAGCCAAGGGAAGGGATTGAACTATGGCTACACCTTC.

J is TRBJ1-1 and V is TRBV25-1, with no clear D. The CDR3 consists of 15 residues. V lost 1 base to trimming and J lost 0 bases, with 9 bases between them. Germline lookup yields CDR1 MGHDK and CDR2 SYGVNS. The CDR3 DNA follows: TGTGCCAGCAGTGAATCAGGCAGATTGAACACTGAAGCTTTCTTT. Translating it yields CASSESGRLNTEAFF.

This clone is a singleton in its sample. The chain is built from TRBV11-1 and TRBJ2-2; 7 bases align to TRBD1. Germline V gives CDR1 SGHAT, CDR2 FQDESV (reference sequence). The CDR3 loop spans 16 amino acids. J was trimmed by 0 bases and V by 0 bases; bases with no gene match: 1. CDR3 nucleotides: TGTGCCAGCAGCTTAGCAAGGGGGCCGAACACCGGGGAGCTGTTTTTT. This gives the protein CASSLARGPNTGELFF.

The chain carries TRBV6-1 and TRBJ2-4; 8 bases fit TRBD2. After removal of 0 bases from V and 1 base from J, the junction contained 14 bases not matched to a gene. The CDR3 spans 20 residues. Germline V CDR1 and CDR2: MNHNS, SASEGT. CDR3 nucleotides: TGTGCCAGCAGTGAAGCACTCGGGGGGGCCGATCGTGGGGCCAAAAACATTCAGTACTTC. Its translation: CASSEALGGADRGAKNIQYF.

This rearrangement joins TRBV7-2 to TRBJ2-7, with unresolved D. CDR3 length: 13 residues. The germline CDR1 and CDR2 sequences are SGHTA and FQGNSA. The V gene lost 6 bases and the J gene lost 2 bases, with 11 bases spanning the gap. The CDR3 loop is CASRKVSAYEQYF. The DNA of the CDR3 is TGTGCCAGCAGAAAGGTGAGCGCCTACGAGCAGTACTTC.

There are a few counts of this clone. The chain combines TRBV5-6 with TRBJ1-1; D might be TRBD1 (5 bases). Trimming took 4 bases from V and 6 from J, leaving 10 bases between them. CDR1 is SGHDT, CDR2 YYEEEE, per germline. This CDR3 is 12 amino acids long. The CDR3 nucleotides are TGTGCCAGCAGCGATGGGGACGCTGAAGCTTTCTTT. This encodes CASSDGDAEAFF. Using reference TRBV5-6 and TRBJ1-1 for the parts outside the CDR3, the full variable domain is DAGVTQSPTHLIKTRGQQVTLRCSPKSGHDTVSWYQQALGQGPQFIFQYYEEEERQRGNFPDRFSGHQFPNYSSELNVNALLLGDSALYLCASSDGDAEAFFGQGTRLTVV.

This clone occurred once. The chain carries TRBV12-5 and TRBJ1-6; 12 nucleotides match TRBD1. Germline CDR1 reads LGHNT; CDR2 reads FRNRAP. The CDR3 covers 17 residues. J was trimmed by 10 bases and V by 1 base; bases with no gene match: 8. CDR3 in amino acids: CASGLGPGQGARSPLHF. As DNA, the CDR3 is TGTGCTAGTGGTTTGGGACCGGGACAGGGGGCGCGGTCACCCCTCCACTTT. The entire variable domain, with the rest obtained from reference TRBV12-5 and TRBJ1-6, is as follows: DARVTQTPRHKVTEMGQEVTMRCQPILGHNTVFWYRQTMMQGLELLAYFRNRAPLDDSGMPKDRFSAEMPDATLATLKIQPSEPRDSAVYFCASGLGPGQGARSPLHFGNGTRLTVT.

This sequence joins TRBV4-2 and TRBJ1-3, with D uncertain. CDR1 LGHNA and CDR2 YNFKEQ come from the germline V gene. The CDR3 extends over 16 amino acids. V was cut by 0 bases and J by 0 bases, with 9 bases left in between. The DNA of the CDR3 is TGTGCCAGCAGCCAAGATCTTGGTAGCTCTGGAAACACCATATATTTT. It specifies CASSQDLGSSGNTIYF.

As concerns this clone: At one end the junction does not follow the germline gene, possibly because of a read error. The chain combines TRBV29-1 with TRBJ1-2, with D perhaps matching TRBD1 (5 bases). The CDR3 consists of 12 residues. Germline values: CDR1 SQVTM, CDR2 ANQGSEA. This chain's CDR3 is CSVVGTKYGYTF. CDR3 DNA: TGCAGCGTTGTCGGGACTAAATATGGCTACACCTTC.

The genes are TRBV13 and TRBJ2-7; 11 nucleotides match TRBD2. The V segment lost 6 bases and the J segment 3 bases; nucleotides outside the gene matches: 7. This CDR3 region has 15 residues. The germline CDR1 and CDR2 sequences are PRHDT and FYEKMQ (reference sequence). The CDR3, as DNA: TGTGCCAGCAGACCTAGCGGGGGGACCTTCTACGAGCAGTACTTC. Its protein product is CASRPSGGTFYEQYF.

This rearrangement joins TRBV19 to TRBJ2-5; D may be TRBD2 (6 bases). The length of the CDR3 is 13 residues. CDR1 and CDR2 (germline): LNHDA, SQIVND (reference sequence). Trimming took 5 bases from V and 9 from J, leaving 16 bases between them. CDR3 nucleotides: TGTGCCAGTAGTCCGGAGGGCCCATGGCCCCAGTACTTC. It is translated as CASSPEGPWPQYF.

V and J are TRBV19 and TRBJ2-5; TRBD1 is a possible D gene (6 bases). The CDR3 has 12 residues. CDR1 LNHDA and CDR2 SQIVND come from the germline V gene (reference sequence). The V end lost 11 bases, the J end lost 1 base, and 11 bases lay between the germline ends. CDR3 sequence: CASEDSQETQYF. The DNA for the CDR3 is TGTGCCTCAGAGGACAGCCAAGAGACCCAGTACTTC.

Regarding this clone: A read error may produce the germline difference seen at one junction end. This specimen includes other DNA sequences encoding the same CDR3. The chain joins TRBV20-1 to TRBJ1-1; possibly TRBD1 for D (6 bases). The CDR3 sequence is 11 residues long. Germline CDR1 reads DFQATT; CDR2 reads SNEGSKA (reference sequence). The CDR3, as DNA: TGCAGTGCCCCGTGGGACACTGAGGCTTTCTTT. Its translation is CSAPWDTEAFF.

The chain joins TRBV6-5 to TRBJ1-1; D not certain. The CDR3 has 12 amino acids. V shed 7 bases and J shed 6 bases, with 12 bases lying between them. Germline V gene data show CDR1 as MNHEY and CDR2 as SVGAGI. In nucleotides, the CDR3 is TGTGCCAGCACTAGTAGTGTGGCTGAAGCTTTCTTT. Protein: CASTSSVAEAFF.

The chain joins TRBV7-9 to TRBJ1-1; D gene unclear. The CDR3 spans 15 residues. Germline CDR1 reads SEHNR; CDR2 reads FQNEAQ (reference sequence). The V and J ends lost 0 bases and 0 bases respectively, with 8 bases between them. The CDR3, as DNA: TGTGCCAGCAGCTTAGCCTTGAACATGAACACTGAAGCTTTCTTT. Translation: CASSLALNMNTEAFF. Full variable domain (remainder filled in from reference TRBV7-9 and TRBJ1-1): DTGVSQNPRHKITKRGQNVTFRCDPISEHNRLYWYRQTLGQGPEFLTYFQNEAQLEKSRLLSDRFSAERPKGSFSTLEIQRTEQGDSAMYLCASSLALNMNTEAFFGQGTRLTVV.

This chain uses TRBV5-1 with TRBJ1-1, with TRBD1 as a possible D gene (6 bases). Germline V gives CDR1 SGHRS, CDR2 YFSETQ. Deletions cut 4 bases from V and 0 bases from J, with 13 bases between. The CDR3 runs to 15 residues. CDR3 in amino acids: CASSDIDRMNTEAFF. DNA for the CDR3: TGCGCCAGCAGCGATATAGACAGGATGAACACTGAAGCTTTCTTT.

This chain links TRBV7-9 with TRBJ1-3; D perhaps matches TRBD1 (5 bases). Per germline, CDR1 SEHNR and CDR2 FQNEAQ (reference sequence). The CDR3 runs to 17 residues. V shed 3 bases and J shed 2 bases, with 17 bases lying between them. The CDR3 here is CASSFLPGGGAGNTIYF. The CDR3 nucleotides read TGTGCCAGCAGCTTCCTGCCAGGTGGGGGGGCTGGAAACACCATATATTTT.

The CDR3, as DNA: TGTGCCACCAGCAGAGTGGGGGCCGGGGAGCTGTTTTTT. As protein: CATSRVGAGELFF. The chain carries TRBV15 and TRBJ2-2; D may match TRBD1 or TRBD2 (5 bases each). Germline assignment: CDR1 LNHNV and CDR2 YYDKDF (reference sequence). Trimming stripped 1 base from V and 6 bases from J, with 6 bases between. The CDR3 is 13 amino acids.

This clone is a singleton in its sample. This chain uses TRBV5-6 with TRBJ2-3, with D possibly matching TRBD2 (7 bases). Trimming took 3 bases from V and 6 from J, leaving 14 bases between them. Germline V gives CDR1 SGHDT, CDR2 YYEEEE. The CDR3 spans 14 residues. CDR3 in amino acids: CASSWGGAGDTQYF. CDR3 nucleotides: TGTGCCAGCAGCTGGGGGGGGGCCGGGGATACGCAGTATTTT.

V gene TRBV20-1 combines with J gene TRBJ2-3; a possible D gene is TRBD1 (5 bases). Trimming pared 5 bases from V and 6 bases from J, leaving 9 bases between. The germline gives CDR1 DFQATT, CDR2 SNEGSKA (reference sequence). This CDR3 has 11 residues. CDR3 in DNA: TGCAGTGCTGGAGCAGGGGATACGCAGTATTTT. Its protein product is CSAGAGDTQYF.

This chain joins TRBV27 and TRBJ1-1, with D possibly being TRBD1 (6 bases). This CDR3 is 17 amino acids long. Trimming stripped 2 bases from V and 5 bases from J, with 21 bases between. Germline V lookup: CDR1 MNHEY, CDR2 SMNVEV (reference sequence). For the CDR3, the DNA is TGTGCCAGCAGTTTACCCCCTTATGCAGGGGCGGTAACTGAAGCTTTCTTT. Amino acids: CASSLPPYAGAVTEAFF.

This CDR3 is CASSLYPPLDTQYF. The CDR3 DNA is TGTGCCAGCAGTTTATATCCCCCTTTAGATACGCAGTATTTT. The rearrangement joins TRBV27 to TRBJ2-3; D is undetermined. Germline assignment: CDR1 MNHEY and CDR2 SMNVEV (reference sequence). Trimming shortened V by 1 base and J by 5 bases, and 10 bases separated the two germline ends. The CDR3 totals 14 residues.

The chain combines TRBV7-9 with TRBJ2-2; D may be TRBD2 (5 bases). CDR3 size: 16 residues. V lost 5 bases and J lost 5, with 18 bases in between. Germline V lookup: CDR1 SEHNR, CDR2 FQNEAQ (reference sequence). The CDR3 region has the DNA TGTGCCAGCAGCCGAAGTGGTGTCCCGGGGACCGGGGAGCTGTTTTTT. Translated: CASSRSGVPGTGELFF.

The chain carries TRBV30 and TRBJ2-1; either TRBD1 or TRBD2 may fit D (5 bases each). CDR1 is GTSNPN, CDR2 SVGIG, per germline (reference sequence). This CDR3 has 16 amino acids. Trimming cost V 1 base and J 8 bases, with 21 bases left between them. CDR3 in amino acids: CAWSGDLPTGDDEQFF. The CDR3 region has the DNA TGTGCCTGGAGTGGGGACCTTCCTACAGGAGACGATGAGCAGTTCTTC.

This clone was seen a few times. The rearrangement joins TRBV10-3 to TRBJ2-2; TRBD2 agrees at 9 bases. CDR1 and CDR2 (germline): ENHRY, SYGVKD. The CDR3 spans 16 residues. V dropped 8 bases and J dropped 2; count of bases not matched to a gene: 9. In DNA, the CDR3 is TGTGCCATCTTAATAGCGGGGGCCACTAACACCGGGGAGCTGTTTTTT. This encodes CAILIAGATNTGELFF.

The V and J genes are TRBV27 and TRBJ2-1; D gene unclear. Germline V gene sequence: CDR1 MNHEY, CDR2 SMNVEV (reference sequence). The CDR3 runs to 14 residues. The germline V and J ends were trimmed by 1 base and 0 bases, with 4 bases remaining between them. For the CDR3, the DNA is TGTGCCAGCAGTTTATTAAGCTCCTACAATGAGCAGTTCTTC. Its translation: CASSLLSSYNEQFF.

CDR3 amino acids: CASSEDQGAPEAFF. Written as DNA, the CDR3 is TGTGCCAGCAGTGAAGACCAGGGGGCGCCTGAAGCTTTCTTT. The chain joins TRBV2 to TRBJ1-1; 8 bases are shared with TRBD1. The CDR3 is 14 residues long. CDR1 SNHLY and CDR2 FYNNEI come from the germline V gene. J was trimmed by 6 bases and V by 1 base; bases with no gene match: 4.

The V and J genes are TRBV10-1 and TRBJ2-3, with unresolved D. The CDR3 loop spans 15 amino acids. The ends were cut back, 0 bases at V and 8 bases at J, with 15 bases in the middle. Germline V gene data show CDR1 as WNHNN and CDR2 as SYGVQD (reference sequence). The CDR3 reads CASSESKMGRGTQYF. The CDR3 region has the DNA TGCGCCAGCAGTGAGTCGAAAATGGGTCGCGGTACGCAGTATTTT.

This sequence joins TRBV19 and TRBJ1-2; D is uncertain. The V gene's germline CDR1 is LNHDA and CDR2 SQIVND (reference sequence). V lost 5 bases to trimming and J lost 4 bases, with 11 bases between them. The CDR3 has 13 residues. CDR3: CASSQLFAYGYTF. The CDR3 DNA sequence: TGTGCCAGTAGTCAGTTATTTGCCTATGGCTACACCTTC.

The table lists this clone with a few counts. J is TRBJ2-1 and V is TRBV6-5, with TRBD1 identical over 8 bases. The CDR3 totals 14 residues. J lost 5 bases, V lost 6 bases, and 6 bases had no gene match. Germline CDR1 is MNHEY and CDR2 is SVGAGI. For the CDR3, the DNA is TGTGCCAGCAGACGGACAGGGAGGAACAATGAGCAGTTCTTC. Its protein product is CASRRTGRNNEQFF.

V and J are TRBV14 and TRBJ2-7, with 8 bases aligning to TRBD1. V lost 3 bases, J lost 3 bases, and 7 bases stayed unmatched. CDR3 length: 15 amino acids. Germline CDR1 is SGHDN and CDR2 is FVKESK. CDR3 nucleotides: TGTGCCAGCAGCCATCGGATCGACAGGGGCTACGAGCAGTACTTC. Protein sequence: CASSHRIDRGYEQYF.